The 32 T cell receptor beta chains reported below all come from one sample, sequenced in a study of cytomegalovirus exposure and HLA in healthy donors. A multiplex PCR was run with 60 Vbeta primers and 13 Jbeta primers. Assay used: immunoSEQ multiplex PCR; TCRdb lists only in-frame clones, some missing. The sample shows 100,000 to 130,000 clones, around 67% of them seen only once. Sequenced material: PBMCs. The receptors originated from a woman in her 40s in good health and CMV-seropositive.

As concerns this clone: Distinct nucleotide sequences in the sample also encode this CDR3. V is TRBV30 and J is TRBJ1-2; D is unresolved. The CDR3 extends over 11 amino acids. Germline values: CDR1 GTSNPN, CDR2 SVGIG (reference sequence). The V gene lost 1 base and the J gene lost 4 bases, with 4 bases spanning the gap. CDR3: CAWSGGYGYTF. CDR3 sequence (DNA): TGTGCCTGGAGTGGAGGCTATGGCTACACCTTC.

CDR3 nucleotide sequence: TGTGCCAGCAGCCCAGGGTTAACCTACGAGCAGTACTTC. This encodes CASSPGLTYEQYF. The chain uses TRBV5-6 and TRBJ2-7; D possibly corresponds to TRBD1 (5 bases). The CDR3 is 13 residues long. V dropped 4 bases and J dropped 2 bases, with 10 bases sitting between them. Germline values: CDR1 SGHDT, CDR2 YYEEEE.

The gene calls are TRBV5-1 and TRBJ2-1; TRBD2 agrees at 13 bases. V gave up 4 bases and J gave up 7 bases; unmatched junction bases: 20. From germline, CDR1 is SGHRS and CDR2 YFSETQ. The CDR3 has 20 amino acids. The CDR3 bases are TGCGCCAGCAGCCTGCTAACGACTAGCGGGGGGCCGGTTAAAAAAAATGAGCAGTTCTTC. Translating gives CASSLLTTSGGPVKKNEQFF.

This clone was observed a single time. The gene calls are TRBV7-8 and TRBJ1-5; 8 nucleotides agree with TRBD1. J was trimmed by 7 bases and V by 5 bases; bases with no gene match: 4. In germline, CDR1 is SGHVS, CDR2 FQNEAQ. CDR3 length: 13 amino acids. This CDR3 is CASSATGGQPQHF. CDR3 sequence (DNA): TGTGCCAGCAGCGCAACAGGGGGGCAGCCCCAGCATTTT.

The V gene is TRBV4-1, the J gene TRBJ1-5, with D perhaps TRBD1 (6 bases). The CDR3 consists of 15 residues. V dropped 3 bases and J dropped 6 bases, with 15 bases sitting between them. The germline V gene has CDR1 MGHRA and CDR2 YSYEKL. This CDR3 reads CASSHFRGIRQPQHF. DNA of the CDR3: TGCGCCAGCAGCCACTTCAGGGGCATTCGTCAGCCCCAGCATTTT.

The chain has TRBV7-8 and TRBJ2-5, with 11 bases identical to TRBD2. J lost 2 bases, V lost 4 bases, and 15 bases had no gene match. The CDR3 sequence is 19 residues long. CDR1 and CDR2 from the germline V gene are SGHVS and FQNEAQ. DNA of the CDR3: TGTGCCAGCAGCTCCACGAGACTAGCGGGGATTGCTCGTCAAGAGACCCAGTACTTC. Its protein is CASSSTRLAGIARQETQYF.

Only one count was recorded for this clone. The J gene is TRBJ1-5, the V gene TRBV6-5, with TRBD1 as a possible D gene (5 bases). Trimming removed 3 bases at V and 5 bases at J, with 11 bases between. The CDR3 has 14 residues. Germline-derived CDR1 and CDR2 are MNHEY and SVGAGI. The CDR3 coding sequence is TGTGCCAGCAGTTATAGGGCAGGGTATCAGCCCCAGCATTTT. It specifies CASSYRAGYQPQHF.

This chain joins TRBV4-1 and TRBJ2-5; 8 bases align to TRBD1. The CDR3 covers 15 residues. The junction had 7 bases not matched to a gene; V was cut back by 2 bases and J by 5 bases. Germline CDR1 MGHRA, CDR2 YSYEKL. The CDR3 nucleotides are TGCGCCAGCAGCCAACAAGGACAGGGTCTGGAGACCCAGTACTTC. It codes for CASSQQGQGLETQYF.

The gene calls are TRBV6-5 and TRBJ2-7; unclear D gene. Germline lookup yields CDR1 MNHEY and CDR2 SVGAGI. This CDR3 is built from 12 residues. V lost 8 bases, J lost 5 bases, and 13 bases lay in between. CDR3 in amino acids: CASGGVFDEQYF. The CDR3 DNA reads as TGTGCCAGCGGCGGAGTTTTCGACGAGCAGTACTTC.

The chain combines TRBV5-4 with TRBJ2-1; 7 nucleotides agree with TRBD2. Unmatched junction bases numbered 12, after V lost 4 bases and J lost 5 bases. Germline V gene sequence: CDR1 SGHNT, CDR2 YYREEE (reference sequence). This CDR3 region has 16 residues. The CDR3 spells CASSPPGERGNNEQFF. DNA of the CDR3: TGTGCCAGCAGCCCCCCGGGCGAGCGGGGAAACAATGAGCAGTTCTTC.

The V and J genes are TRBV5-1 and TRBJ1-2, with 9 bases lining up with TRBD1. The V segment lost 4 bases and the J segment 8 bases; nucleotides outside the gene matches: 12. This CDR3 region has 15 residues. In germline, CDR1 is SGHRS, CDR2 YFSETQ. The CDR3 nucleotides read TGCGCCAGCAGCCCCGGAGGACAGGGGAAAGACGGCTACACCTTC. Translation gives CASSPGGQGKDGYTF.

The chain employs TRBV6-5 and TRBJ1-5; 8 bases are a match to TRBD1. Germline values: CDR1 MNHEY, CDR2 SVGAGI. This CDR3 has 14 amino acids. Trimming cost V 2 bases and J 7 bases; bases outside gene matches: 4. The CDR3 is CASSYDRGGQPQHF. In DNA form, the CDR3 reads TGTGCCAGCAGTTACGACAGGGGAGGGCAGCCCCAGCATTTT.

The chain recombines TRBV7-8 with TRBJ2-5, with TRBD1 as a possible D gene (6 bases). V lost 5 bases and J lost 6, with 16 bases in between. The CDR3 runs to 14 residues. Germline V gene lookup returns CDR1 SGHVS and CDR2 FQNEAQ. CDR3 sequence reads: CASSPHGTQQTQYF. DNA for the CDR3: TGTGCCAGCAGCCCCCACGGGACACAACAGACCCAGTACTTC.

CDR3 residues: CATEQGQRVHTDTQYF. The CDR3 DNA reads TGTGCCACCGAACAGGGCCAGAGGGTACACACAGATACGCAGTATTTT. The J gene is TRBJ2-3, the V gene TRBV21-1; the D call TRBD1 from the table was never checked on the DNA. TRBV21-1 represents a pseudogene. This CDR3 spans 16 amino acids.

The rearrangement joins TRBV9 to TRBJ2-3; 7 bases agree with TRBD2. Per the germline V gene, CDR1 is SGDLS and CDR2 is YYNGEE. This CDR3 region has 16 residues. V gave up 0 bases and J gave up 4 bases; unmatched junction bases: 8. Here the CDR3 DNA reads TGTGCCAGCAGCGTAGCTGAACGGGGGGTGGCAGATACGCAGTATTTT. This sequence encodes CASSVAERGVADTQYF.

This chain connects TRBV18 to TRBJ1-2; D is uncertain. Germline CDR1 is KGHSH and CDR2 is LQKENI. The CDR3 totals 12 residues. V dropped 3 bases and J dropped 3 bases, with 5 bases sitting between them. The CDR3 region is CASSPADYGYTF. The CDR3 region has the DNA TGTGCCAGCTCACCGGCAGACTATGGCTACACCTTC.

The CDR3 DNA follows: TGCGCCAGCAGCCTACGACAGGCCGGTGAAAAACTGTTTTTT. Translation gives CASSLRQAGEKLFF. The genes are TRBV4-1 and TRBJ1-4; D possibly corresponds to TRBD1 (6 bases). Trimming took 4 bases from V and 7 from J, leaving 13 bases between them. The CDR3 spans 14 residues. The V gene's germline CDR1 is MGHRA and CDR2 YSYEKL.

This clone was seen only a few times. The chain has TRBV5-4 and TRBJ2-5; maybe TRBD1 (6 bases). This CDR3 spans 12 amino acids. CDR1 and CDR2 from the germline V gene are SGHNT and YYREEE (reference sequence). V gave up 6 bases and J gave up 5 bases, with 11 bases separating them. The CDR3 loop reads CASNQRGETQYF. As DNA, the CDR3 is TGTGCCAGCAACCAAAGGGGGGAGACCCAGTACTTC.

The chain uses TRBV7-6 and TRBJ1-6; weak D call: TRBD1 (5 bases). The germline CDR1 and CDR2 sequences are SGHVS and FNYEAQ. The CDR3 runs to 15 residues. V shed 5 bases and J shed 6 bases, with 14 bases lying between them. The CDR3 DNA reads TGTGCCAGCAGCCCCGGAGGGGCGCCTAATTCACCCCTCCACTTT. Translation: CASSPGGAPNSPLHF.

The chain carries TRBV18 and TRBJ2-7; D perhaps matches TRBD1 (6 bases). Trimming left V 2 bases short and J 3 bases short, with 8 bases between. Germline CDR1 reads KGHSH; CDR2 reads LQKENI. The CDR3 is made up of 13 amino acids. CDR3: CASSPWTDYEQYF. The CDR3 DNA reads as TGTGCCAGCTCACCATGGACAGACTACGAGCAGTACTTC. The whole variable domain, remainder taken from reference TRBV18 and TRBJ2-7, is NAGVMQNPRHLVRRRGQEARLRCSPMKGHSHVYWYRQLPEEGLKFMVYLQKENIIDESGMPKERFSAEFPKEGPSILRIQQVVRGDSAAYFCASSPWTDYEQYFGPGTRLTVT.

This rearrangement joins TRBV29-1 to TRBJ1-2; 8 positions agree with TRBD1. The V gene end was trimmed by 8 bases and the J gene end by 2 bases; junction bases not matched to a gene: 7. The CDR3 spans 13 residues. CDR1 is SQVTM, CDR2 ANQGSEA, per germline. CDR3 sequence: CSLGPGGNYGYTF. In DNA form, the CDR3 reads TGCAGCTTAGGACCAGGGGGCAACTATGGCTACACCTTC.

The genes are TRBV6-4 and TRBJ1-2, with TRBD1 as a possible D gene (5 bases). V lost 5 bases and J 4 bases, leaving 17 bases between the germline ends. The CDR3 consists of 15 residues. Germline V CDR1 and CDR2: MRHNA, SNTAGT. The DNA of the CDR3 is TGTGCCAGCAGTCCTGGCGGTCAGGGTTCCTATGGCTACACCTTC. Protein: CASSPGGQGSYGYTF.

The J gene is TRBJ2-7, the V gene TRBV10-1; a weak D match, TRBD2 (6 bases). V was clipped by 6 bases and J by 4 bases, with 13 bases between them. Germline V gene data show CDR1 as WNHNN and CDR2 as SYGVQD (reference sequence). There are 13 residues in the CDR3. CDR3 bases: TGCGCCAGCAGCGCCGGGACTCAATACGAGCAGTACTTC. Translating gives CASSAGTQYEQYF.

The chain couples TRBV15 to TRBJ2-4, with a weak D call TRBD2 (6 bases). This CDR3 contains 13 residues. The germline V gene has CDR1 LNHNV and CDR2 YYDKDF (reference sequence). The germline V and J ends were trimmed by 3 bases and 3 bases, with 6 bases remaining between them. The CDR3 DNA reads TGTGCCACCAGCAGCGGGAGCAAAAACATTCAGTACTTC. Translating it yields CATSSGSKNIQYF.

In its sample, this clone was seen a few times. The rearrangement joins TRBV7-2 to TRBJ1-6, with TRBD1 matching over 7 bases. CDR3 size: 17 residues. The ends lost 2 bases at V and 7 bases at J; junction bases unmatched: 11. The germline V gene encodes CDR1 SGHTA and CDR2 FQGNSA. In nucleotides, the CDR3 is TGTGCCAGCAGCTTAAACCATATGGGACAGCTAAATTCACCCCTCCACTTT. Its translation: CASSLNHMGQLNSPLHF.

The J gene is TRBJ2-7, the V gene TRBV12-5; TRBD2 might be the D (6 bases). The CDR3 covers 13 residues. Trimming pared 0 bases from V and 4 bases from J, leaving 7 bases between. Germline V gene data show CDR1 as LGHNT and CDR2 as FRNRAP. CDR3 in DNA: TGTGCTAGTGGTTTGGTGGGAGGTTACGAGCAGTACTTC. Its translation is CASGLVGGYEQYF.

V and J are TRBV5-4 and TRBJ2-5; 7 nucleotides line up with TRBD2. This CDR3 is 16 amino acids long. The germline V gene has CDR1 SGHNT and CDR2 YYREEE (reference sequence). V shed 4 bases, J shed 9 bases, and the junction held 18 bases outside the gene matches. The DNA of the CDR3 is TGTGCCAGCAGCGATAGAGGGACTACGTCAATGAGGGCCCAGTACTTC. Translated: CASSDRGTTSMRAQYF. Full variable domain (remainder filled in from reference TRBV5-4 and TRBJ2-5): ETGVTQSPTHLIKTRGQQVTLRCSSQSGHNTVSWYQQALGQGPQFIFQYYREEENGRGNFPPRFSGLQFPNYSSELNVNALELDDSALYLCASSDRGTTSMRAQYFGPGTRLLVL.

The chain is built from TRBV4-2 and TRBJ2-1; D is undetermined. The V and J ends lost 1 base and 6 bases respectively, with 7 bases between them. The CDR3 extends over 13 amino acids. Germline-derived CDR1 and CDR2 are LGHNA and YNFKEQ. The CDR3 reads CASSQGDANEQFF. The CDR3 nucleotides read TGTGCCAGCAGCCAAGGCGATGCCAATGAGCAGTTCTTC.

The chain links TRBV30 to TRBJ1-5; D unclear. Trimming cost V 1 base and J 5 bases, with 9 bases left between them. CDR1 GTSNPN and CDR2 SVGIG come from the germline V gene (reference sequence). The CDR3 is 13 residues long. CDR3 region: CAWSEQTHQPQHF. CDR3 nucleotide sequence: TGTGCCTGGAGTGAGCAAACTCATCAGCCCCAGCATTTT.

The chain has TRBV5-1 and TRBJ1-2; D gene uncertain. The CDR3 contains 14 residues. Germline V gives CDR1 SGHRS, CDR2 YFSETQ. Trimming stripped 4 bases from V and 2 bases from J, with 12 bases between. The CDR3: CASSPPQLNYGYTF. The CDR3, as DNA: TGCGCCAGCAGCCCACCACAGTTGAACTATGGCTACACCTTC.

V and J are TRBV29-1 and TRBJ1-2, with a possible D match to TRBD1 (5 bases). Germline lookup yields CDR1 SQVTM and CDR2 ANQGSEA. V was trimmed by 4 bases and J by 2 bases, leaving 11 bases between them. The CDR3 loop spans 13 amino acids. The CDR3 loop is CSVVSGWNYGYTF. CDR3 DNA: TGCAGCGTTGTTTCAGGGTGGAACTATGGCTACACCTTC.

This sequence joins TRBV5-1 and TRBJ2-3, with 10 nucleotides matching TRBD2. V shed 4 bases, J shed 1 base, and the junction held 6 bases outside the gene matches. The CDR3 is made up of 16 amino acids. In germline, CDR1 is SGHRS, CDR2 YFSETQ. CDR3 coding DNA: TGCGCCAGCAGCACCTTAGCGGGGGGTGGCACAGATACGCAGTATTTT. Translation gives CASSTLAGGGTDTQYF.